The clone carrying this T cell receptor beta chain showed up just a few times. The V gene end was trimmed by 1 base and the J gene end by 4 bases; junction bases not matched to a gene: 7. Germline lookup yields CDR1 MNHNS and CDR2 SASEGT. The CDR3 covers 16 residues. The data stem from a study of T cells in Graves' hyperthyroidism and ophthalmopathy. RNA transcripts provided the source from which TCR beta CDR3 regions were amplified. The study used the HTBI primer set for a first-round RT-PCR of the TCR CDR3. TCRdb re-analysed the multiplex PCR reads in MiXCR, keeping a single row per CDR3 protein. The sample has roughly 710,000 distinct CDR3 sequences, about 35% seen once.

The chain has TRBV6-1 and TRBJ1-1; 9 bases align to TRBD1. The origin of this receptor is a woman between 35 and 50 years old with Graves' hyperthyroidism. Specimen: blood. In nucleotides, the CDR3 is TGTGCCAGCAGTGAAGACTGGACAGGGGATAGCACTGAAGCTTTCTTT. Translation: CASSEDWTGDSTEAFF.